The 23 T cell receptor beta chains below all came from one sample that was sequenced in a study of T-cell reconstitution after alpha-beta-depleted transplantation in children. A TCRbeta library incorporating unique molecular identifiers was prepared. TCRdb passed the PCR reads through MiXCR, listing each CDR3 protein once. The sample carries hundreds of thousands of distinct CDR3 sequences, more than 20% recorded once. This sample comprised PBMCs, mostly from graft donor cells, obtained 360 days after TCRalphabeta/CD19-depleted stem cell transplant. These TCRs come from a boy under three years old who had a stem cell transplant for acute myeloid leukemia, so the T cells may come from the graft donor.

In the case of this clonotype: A much larger clone is a single base away; this may be a read error. The chain carries TRBV5-1 and TRBJ2-3, with D hard to call. Germline CDR1 SGHRS, CDR2 YFSETQ. Trimming shortened V by 0 bases and J by 5 bases, and 10 bases separated the two germline ends. The CDR3 covers 14 residues. This CDR3 reads CASSLAADIDTQYF. The CDR3 DNA reads TGCGCCAGCAGCTTGGCGGCCGACATAGATACGCAGTATTTT.

This clonotype was observed a handful of times. This chain connects TRBV20-1 to TRBJ1-5; D remains unclear. This CDR3 is built from 13 residues. Trimming took off 1 base at V and 2 bases at J, with 6 bases between the two ends. The germline V gene has CDR1 DFQATT and CDR2 SNEGSKA (reference sequence). The DNA for the CDR3 is TGCAGTGCTAGAGCGGAGCGCAATCAGCCCCAGCATTTT. Protein product: CSARAERNQPQHF.

This clonotype was observed a handful of times. The V gene is TRBV12-3 or TRBV12-4, the J gene TRBJ2-6, with D possibly being TRBD2 (6 bases). Trimming took 6 bases from V and 3 from J, leaving 12 bases between them. The length of the CDR3 is 15 residues. CDR3 sequence reads: CASSLGGGGANVLTF. DNA of the CDR3: TGTGCCAGCAGCCTGGGGGGTGGTGGGGCCAACGTCCTGACTTTC.

This clonotype was seen at least ten times. The chain joins TRBV5-1 to TRBJ2-7; D is unresolved. Germline CDR1 and CDR2: SGHRS and YFSETQ. There are 13 residues in the CDR3. V shed 4 bases and J shed 0 bases, with 8 bases lying between them. The CDR3: CASSEGPSYEQYV. CDR3 bases: TGCGCCAGCAGCGAAGGGCCCTCCTACGAGCAGTACGTC.

The chain recombines TRBV7-2 with TRBJ1-1; TRBD1 is a possible D gene (6 bases). The germline CDR1 and CDR2 sequences are SGHTA and FQGNSA. The CDR3 has 15 residues. The V and J ends lost 4 bases and 1 base respectively, with 13 bases between them. CDR3 DNA sequence: TGTGCCAGCAGCTCCACCGGGACACCGAACACTGAAGCTTTCTTT. Amino acid sequence: CASSSTGTPNTEAFF.

This clonotype was recorded a few times. The V call is TRBV12-3 or TRBV12-4, the J call TRBJ1-1, with a tentative D call TRBD1 (5 bases). V shed 6 bases and J shed 6 bases, with 8 bases lying between them. The CDR3 is 11 residues long. The CDR3 sequence: CASSTRAEAFF. The CDR3 DNA follows: TGTGCCAGCAGCACCAGGGCTGAAGCTTTCTTT.

This chain links TRBV21-1 with TRBJ2-3; the table gives TRBD1 as D, unverified against the DNA. TRBV21-1 is termed a pseudogene. The CDR3 has 16 amino acids. The CDR3 DNA reads TGTGCCAGCAGCAAAGGCGTCGGGGGCCGCACAGATACGCAGTATTTT. Its translation: CASSKGVGGRTDTQYF.

The rearrangement joins TRBV25-1 to TRBJ2-5; D remains unclear. Trimming shortened V by 3 bases and J by 5 bases, and 10 bases separated the two germline ends. This CDR3 comprises 13 residues. Per germline, CDR1 MGHDK and CDR2 SYGVNS. This CDR3 is CASSDVRSETQYF. CDR3 nucleotide sequence: TGTGCCAGCAGTGACGTAAGGTCGGAGACCCAGTACTTC.

The chain links TRBV29-1 to TRBJ2-3; D not certain. Trimming took 3 bases from V and 2 from J, leaving 9 bases between them. The CDR3 is 13 residues long. Looked up from germline, CDR1 is SQVTM and CDR2 is ANQGSEA. This chain's CDR3 is CSVEETSTDTQYF. The CDR3 bases are TGCAGCGTTGAGGAGACTTCCACAGATACGCAGTATTTT.

Many counts were recorded for this clonotype. This chain connects TRBV7-9 to TRBJ1-2, with a weak D call TRBD1 (6 bases). Trimming left V 6 bases short and J 5 bases short, with 10 bases between. The CDR3 runs 12 residues. Germline loops: CDR1 SEHNR, CDR2 FQNEAQ (reference sequence). This CDR3 is CASSSQGYGYTF. The CDR3 DNA reads as TGTGCCAGCAGTTCACAGGGTTATGGCTACACCTTC.

A few counts support this clonotype. One end of the junction is discordant with germline, which a read error may explain. This rearrangement joins TRBV20-1 to TRBJ2-1, with 7 bases identical to TRBD2. Germline-derived CDR1 and CDR2 are DFQATT and SNEGSKA (reference sequence). The CDR3 covers 15 residues. The CDR3 DNA is TGCAGTGTTAGAGGGCCCGGGACTACCTACAATGAGCAGTTCTTC. It encodes CSVRGPGTTYNEQFF.

The J gene is TRBJ2-1, the V gene TRBV7-9; either TRBD1 or TRBD2 may fit D (6 bases each). CDR1 is SEHNR, CDR2 FQNEAQ, per germline (reference sequence). This CDR3 spans 15 amino acids. Trimming left V 6 bases short and J 9 bases short, with 21 bases between. CDR3: CASSILGEAQGEQFF. CDR3 DNA sequence: TGTGCCAGCAGTATACTAGGGGAGGCACAGGGTGAGCAGTTCTTC.

This clonotype was observed many times. The chain combines TRBV7-9 with TRBJ1-5; D remains ambiguous. CDR1 is SEHNR and CDR2 is FQNEAQ in the germline V gene (reference sequence). V lost 1 base to trimming and J lost 0 bases, with 4 bases between them. This CDR3 has 14 residues. In DNA form, the CDR3 reads TGTGCCAGCAGCTTAGACAGTAGCAATCAGCCCCAGCATTTT. Protein product: CASSLDSSNQPQHF.

The count of this clonotype is one. This could be a read error, since a much larger clone is one nucleotide away. The chain carries TRBV20-1 and TRBJ2-2; TRBD2 agrees at 9 bases. Germline CDR1 reads DFQATT; CDR2 reads SNEGSKA (reference sequence). This CDR3 spans 18 amino acids. For the CDR3, the DNA is TGCTGTGCTAGTAGGCAGCGGGGGGACCCTTCGAACACCGGGGAGCTGTTTTTT. Residues: CCASRQRGDPSNTGELFF.

This clonotype turned up a few times. This CDR3 reads CASSLFESYEQYV. CDR3 in DNA: TGTGCCAGCAGCCTCTTTGAGTCCTACGAGCAGTACGTC. V gene TRBV6-2 or TRBV6-3 combines with J gene TRBJ2-7, with D hard to call. Trimming stripped 6 bases from V and 1 base from J, with 10 bases between. The germline V gene encodes CDR1 MNHEY and CDR2 SVGEGT. The CDR3 runs 13 residues.

The table lists this clonotype with a few counts. The V call is TRBV12-3 or TRBV12-4, the J call TRBJ1-2, with 7 bases identical to TRBD1. CDR3 size: 15 residues. V was pared by 3 bases and J by 5 bases, with 9 bases of the junction left unmatched. This chain's CDR3 is CASSFTGQEGYGYTF. The CDR3 bases are TGTGCCAGCAGTTTTACAGGACAGGAAGGATATGGCTACACCTTC.

The V call is TRBV15, the J call TRBJ2-3; D gene uncertain. The CDR3 spans 16 residues. Germline loops: CDR1 LNHNV, CDR2 YYDKDF (reference sequence). Trimming shortened V by 0 bases and J by 0 bases, and 10 bases separated the two germline ends. In nucleotides, the CDR3 is TGTGCCACCAGCAGAGATACGGCCCTCAGCACAGATACGCAGTATTTT. It codes for CATSRDTALSTDTQYF.

The rearrangement links TRBV7-2 to TRBJ2-1; maybe TRBD2 (6 bases). The CDR3 extends over 17 amino acids. Trimming removed 1 base at V and 2 bases at J, with 15 bases between. Germline V gene sequence: CDR1 SGHTA, CDR2 FQGNSA. CDR3 sequence (DNA): TGTGCCAGCAGCTTAGGGTCCCCATGGACTACCTACAATGAGCAGTTCTTC. Translated, it gives CASSLGSPWTTYNEQFF.

This clonotype has ten or more counts. V and J are TRBV5-1 and TRBJ2-7; 9 bases agree with TRBD1. The CDR3 runs to 15 residues. Germline loops: CDR1 SGHRS, CDR2 YFSETQ. Trimming took 2 bases from V and 1 from J; bases not matched to a gene: 4. The CDR3 protein is CASSLGTGSSYEQYV. CDR3 coding DNA: TGCGCCAGCAGCTTAGGGACAGGGTCTTCCTACGAGCAGTACGTC.

J is TRBJ2-5 and V is TRBV7-3, with no clear D. V lost 0 bases and J lost 1, with 9 bases in between. Germline V CDR1 and CDR2: SGHTA, FQGTGA. The CDR3 length is 15 residues. CDR3 coding DNA: TGTGCCAGCAGCTTAACGCAGGCACCCCAAGAGACCCAGTACTTC. Amino acid sequence: CASSLTQAPQETQYF.

This clonotype was picked up a small number of times. J is TRBJ1-5 and V is TRBV15; a possible D gene is TRBD1 (5 bases). CDR1 is LNHNV, CDR2 YYDKDF, per germline (reference sequence). This CDR3 has 15 amino acids. Trimming shortened V by 4 bases and J by 4 bases, and 14 bases separated the two germline ends. The CDR3 protein is CATSTDRFLNQPQHF. CDR3 DNA sequence: TGTGCCACCAGCACCGACAGATTCCTTAATCAGCCCCAGCATTTT. The variable domain in full, completed from reference TRBV15 and TRBJ1-5, reads DAMVIQNPRYQVTQFGKPVTLSCSQTLNHNVMYWYQQKSSQAPKLLFHYYDKDFNNEADTPDNFQSRRPNTSFCFLDIRSPGLGDTAMYLCATSTDRFLNQPQHFGDGTRLSIL.

This chain joins TRBV20-1 and TRBJ2-1; 13 bases map to TRBD2. CDR1 and CDR2 from the germline V gene are DFQATT and SNEGSKA (reference sequence). The CDR3 runs to 14 residues. CDR3 coding DNA: TGCAGCGACGCGGGACTAGCGGGGCTCGGGGAGCAGTTCTTC. It codes for CSDAGLAGLGEQFF.

This chain connects TRBV11-2 to TRBJ2-7; D tentatively reads TRBD1 or TRBD2 (5 bases each). V was cut by 5 bases and J by 0 bases, with 17 bases left in between. The germline V gene encodes CDR1 SGHAT and CDR2 FQNNGV. CDR3 length: 16 residues. CDR3 sequence: CASSPGGTDLSYEQYF. CDR3 in DNA: TGTGCCAGCAGCCCAGGTGGGACGGACCTCTCCTACGAGCAGTACTTC. The full variable domain, its missing parts supplied by reference TRBV11-2 and TRBJ2-7, is EAGVAQSPRYKIIEKRQSVAFWCNPISGHATLYWYQQILGQGPKLLIQFQNNGVVDDSQLPKDRFSAERLKGVDSTLKIQPAKLEDSAVYLCASSPGGTDLSYEQYFGPGTRLTVT.